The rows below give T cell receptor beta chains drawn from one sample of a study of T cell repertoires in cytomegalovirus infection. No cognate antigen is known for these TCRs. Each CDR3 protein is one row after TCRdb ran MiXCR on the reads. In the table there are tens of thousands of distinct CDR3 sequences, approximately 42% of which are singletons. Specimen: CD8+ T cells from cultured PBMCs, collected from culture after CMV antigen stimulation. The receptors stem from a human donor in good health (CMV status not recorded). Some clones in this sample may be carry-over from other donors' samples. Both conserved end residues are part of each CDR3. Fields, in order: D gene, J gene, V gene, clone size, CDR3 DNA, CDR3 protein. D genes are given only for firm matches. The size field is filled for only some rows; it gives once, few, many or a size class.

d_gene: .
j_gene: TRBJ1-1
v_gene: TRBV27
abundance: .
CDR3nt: TGTGCCAGCAATAGAAGGAGGGAGGAGAACACTGAAGCTTTCTTT
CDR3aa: CASNRRREENTEAFF

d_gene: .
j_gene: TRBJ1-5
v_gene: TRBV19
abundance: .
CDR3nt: TGTGCCAGTAGTATGTTCCCAGGGCCCGGTCAGCCCCAGCATTTT
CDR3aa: CASSMFPGPGQPQHF

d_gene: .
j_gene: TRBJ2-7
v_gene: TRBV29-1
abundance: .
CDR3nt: TGCAGCGTTGAGCTCGGCTCCGAGCAGTACTTC
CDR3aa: CSVELGSEQYF

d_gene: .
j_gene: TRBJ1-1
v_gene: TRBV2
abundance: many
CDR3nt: TGTGCCAGCAGTCTGCTGAACACTGAAGCTTTCTTT
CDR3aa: CASSLLNTEAFF

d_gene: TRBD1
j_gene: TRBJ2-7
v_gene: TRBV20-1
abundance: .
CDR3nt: TGCAGTGCCGATGACAGGGGATTTGTCTCCTACGAGCAGTACTTC
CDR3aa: CSADDRGFVSYEQYF

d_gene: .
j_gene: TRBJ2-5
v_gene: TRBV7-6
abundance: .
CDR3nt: TGTGCCAGCGGCTCGCTTGGGGGGTTCGAAGAAAGCAGTTACCAAGAGACCCAGTACTTC
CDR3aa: CASGSLGGFEESSYQETQYF

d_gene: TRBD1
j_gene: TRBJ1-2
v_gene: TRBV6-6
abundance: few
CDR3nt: TGTGCCACCTCGACAGGGTTGAACTATGGCTACACCTTC
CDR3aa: CATSTGLNYGYTF

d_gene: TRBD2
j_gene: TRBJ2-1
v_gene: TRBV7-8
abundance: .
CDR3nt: TGTGCCAGCAGCTGGATACTAGCGGACACCTACAATGAGCAGTTCTTC
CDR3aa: CASSWILADTYNEQFF

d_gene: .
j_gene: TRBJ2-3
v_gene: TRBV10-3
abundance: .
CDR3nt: TGTGCCATCAGTGATCAAGGCGGGGGCGTCACAGATACGCAGTATTTT
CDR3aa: CAISDQGGGVTDTQYF

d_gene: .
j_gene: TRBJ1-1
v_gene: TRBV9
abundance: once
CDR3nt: TGTGCCAGCAGCGTAGGGGGAGAGTGGACTGAAGCTTTCTTT
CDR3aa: CASSVGGEWTEAFF

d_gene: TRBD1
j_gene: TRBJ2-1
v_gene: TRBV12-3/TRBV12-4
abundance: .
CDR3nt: TGTGCCAGCAGTTTTTTCGTGACAGGGAGCTCCTACAATGAGCAGTTCTTC
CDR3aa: CASSFFVTGSSYNEQFF

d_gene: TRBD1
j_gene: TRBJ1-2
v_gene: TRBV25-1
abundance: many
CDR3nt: TGTGCCAGCACCGAGGGGGCAAAGGACTATGGCTACACCTTC
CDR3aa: CASTEGAKDYGYTF

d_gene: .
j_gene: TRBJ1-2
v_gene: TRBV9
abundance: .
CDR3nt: TGTGCCAGCAGCGTAGGATCGGGTCCTGGCTACACCTTC
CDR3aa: CASSVGSGPGYTF

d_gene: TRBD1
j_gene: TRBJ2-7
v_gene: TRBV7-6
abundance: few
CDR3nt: TGTGCCAGCACCCCGAAACCGGGACAGGGGTCCTACGAGCAGTACTTC
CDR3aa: CASTPKPGQGSYEQYF

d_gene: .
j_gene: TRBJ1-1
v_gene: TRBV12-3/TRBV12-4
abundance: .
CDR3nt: TGTGCCAGCAGTTTCGGCAGATCAAACACTGAAGCTTTCTTT
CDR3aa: CASSFGRSNTEAFF

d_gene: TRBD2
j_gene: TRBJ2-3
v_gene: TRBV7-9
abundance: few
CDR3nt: TGTGCCAGCAGCTTAAATGAGCGGGGGGGCCTGGCAGATACGCAGTATTTT
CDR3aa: CASSLNERGGLADTQYF

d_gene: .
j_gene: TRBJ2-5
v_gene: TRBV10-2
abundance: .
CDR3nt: TGCGCCAGCACTAGCCGGGACATACAAGAGACCCAGTACTTC
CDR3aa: CASTSRDIQETQYF